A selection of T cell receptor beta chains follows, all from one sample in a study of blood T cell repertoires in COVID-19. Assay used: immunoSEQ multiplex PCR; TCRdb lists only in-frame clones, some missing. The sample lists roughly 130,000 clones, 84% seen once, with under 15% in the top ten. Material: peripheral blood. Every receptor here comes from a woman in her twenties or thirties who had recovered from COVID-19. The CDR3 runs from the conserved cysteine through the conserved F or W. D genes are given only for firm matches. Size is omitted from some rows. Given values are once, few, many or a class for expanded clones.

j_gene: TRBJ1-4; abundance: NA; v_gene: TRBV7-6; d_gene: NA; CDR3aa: CASSLETSTNEKLFF; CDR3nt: TGTGCCAGCAGCTTAGAGACTTCAACTAATGAAAAACTGTTTTTT
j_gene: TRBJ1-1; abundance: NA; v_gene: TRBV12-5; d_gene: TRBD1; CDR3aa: CASGTGGQNTEAFF; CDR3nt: TGTGCTAGTGGCACAGGGGGTCAGAACACTGAAGCTTTCTTT
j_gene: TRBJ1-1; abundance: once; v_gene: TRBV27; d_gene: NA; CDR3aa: CATGRQRNTEAFF; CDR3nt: TGTGCCACAGGAAGACAGAGGAATACTGAAGCTTTCTTT
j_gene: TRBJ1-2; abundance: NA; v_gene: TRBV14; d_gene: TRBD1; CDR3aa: CASSRLDREGNYGYTF; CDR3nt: TGTGCCAGCAGCAGACTGGACAGGGAGGGTAACTATGGCTACACCTTC
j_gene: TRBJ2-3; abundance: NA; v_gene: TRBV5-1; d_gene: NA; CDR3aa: CASSLEPDTQYF; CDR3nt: TGCGCCAGCAGCTTGGAGCCAGATACGCAGTATTTT
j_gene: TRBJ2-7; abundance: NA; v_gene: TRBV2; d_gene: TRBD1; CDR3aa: CASMGTGRSYEQYF; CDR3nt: TGTGCCAGCATGGGGACAGGGCGCTCCTACGAGCAGTACTTC
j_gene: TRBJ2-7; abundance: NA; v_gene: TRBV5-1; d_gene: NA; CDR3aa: CASRKTGIYEQYF; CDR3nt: TGCGCCAGCAGGAAGACAGGAATATACGAGCAGTACTTC
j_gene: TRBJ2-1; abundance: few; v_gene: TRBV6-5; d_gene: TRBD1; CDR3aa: CASSNPGQANNEQFF; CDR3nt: TGTGCCAGCAGCAATCCGGGACAGGCTAATAATGAGCAGTTCTTC
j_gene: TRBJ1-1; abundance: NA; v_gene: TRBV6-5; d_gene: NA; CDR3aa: CASSRGQNTEAFF; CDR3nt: TGTGCCAGCAGTCGGGGACAGAACACTGAAGCTTTCTTT
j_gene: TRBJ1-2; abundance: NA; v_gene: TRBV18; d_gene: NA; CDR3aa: CASSPTGLDGYTF; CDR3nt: TGTGCCAGCTCACCAACAGGGCTAGATGGCTACACCTTC
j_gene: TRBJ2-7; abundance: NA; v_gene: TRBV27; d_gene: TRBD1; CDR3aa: CASRDPGTGSYEQYF; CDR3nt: TGTGCCAGCAGAGACCCCGGGACAGGATCCTACGAGCAGTACTTC
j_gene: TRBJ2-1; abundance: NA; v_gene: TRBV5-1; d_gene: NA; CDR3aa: CATRGSYNEQFF; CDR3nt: TGCGCCACAAGGGGCTCCTACAATGAGCAGTTCTTC
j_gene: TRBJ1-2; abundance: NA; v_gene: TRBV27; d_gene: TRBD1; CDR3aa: CASSLTLSDRDYGYTF; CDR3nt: TGTGCCAGCAGCCTTACCCTTTCCGACAGGGACTATGGCTACACCTTC
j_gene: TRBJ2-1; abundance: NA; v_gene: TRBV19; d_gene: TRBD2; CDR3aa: CASSPLLAGENSYNEQFF; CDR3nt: TGTGCCAGTAGTCCCCTCCTAGCGGGAGAGAACTCCTACAATGAGCAGTTCTTC
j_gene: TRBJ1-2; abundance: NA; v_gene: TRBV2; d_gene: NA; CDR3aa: CASSTPSNYGYTF; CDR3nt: TGTGCCAGCAGCACACCATCTAACTATGGCTACACCTTC
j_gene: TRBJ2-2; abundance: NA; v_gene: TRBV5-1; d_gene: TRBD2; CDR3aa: CASSPGLAGGTGELFF; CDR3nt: TGCGCCAGCAGCCCGGGACTAGCGGGAGGGACCGGGGAGCTGTTTTTT
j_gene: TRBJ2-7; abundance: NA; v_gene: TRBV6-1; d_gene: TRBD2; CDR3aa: CASSEFPTSGILSEQYF; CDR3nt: TGTGCCAGCAGTGAGTTTCCTACTAGCGGGATTCTCTCCGAGCAGTACTTC
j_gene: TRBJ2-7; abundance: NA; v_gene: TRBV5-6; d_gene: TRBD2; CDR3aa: CASSLPSGRAYEQYF; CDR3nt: TGTGCCAGCAGCTTGCCTAGCGGGAGGGCATACGAGCAGTACTTC
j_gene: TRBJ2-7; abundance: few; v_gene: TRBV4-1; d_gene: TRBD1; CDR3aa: CASSQAGQGSKQYF; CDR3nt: TGCGCCAGCAGCCAAGCGGGACAGGGGAGTAAGCAGTACTTC
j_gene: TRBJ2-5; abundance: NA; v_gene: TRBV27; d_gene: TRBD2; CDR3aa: CASGPLGGLEGETQYF; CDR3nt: TGTGCCAGCGGCCCTCTGGGAGGGCTGGAAGGGGAGACCCAGTACTTC
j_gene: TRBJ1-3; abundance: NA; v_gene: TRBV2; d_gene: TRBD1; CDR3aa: CASRGQISGNTIYF; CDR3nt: TGTGCCAGCAGGGGACAGATCTCTGGAAACACCATATATTTT
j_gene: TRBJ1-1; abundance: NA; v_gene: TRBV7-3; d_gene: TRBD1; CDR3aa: CASSFGTGVLTEAFF; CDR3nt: TGTGCCAGCAGCTTTGGGACAGGGGTTTTGACTGAAGCTTTCTTT
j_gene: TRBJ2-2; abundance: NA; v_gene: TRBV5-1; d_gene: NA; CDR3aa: CASSMSGITGGELFF; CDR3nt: TGCGCCAGCAGCATGTCGGGAATTACGGGCGGGGAGCTGTTTTTT
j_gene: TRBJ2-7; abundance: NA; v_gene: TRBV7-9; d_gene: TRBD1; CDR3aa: CASSPTGTGAPEQYF; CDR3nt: TGTGCCAGCAGCCCCACCGGGACAGGGGCACCCGAGCAGTACTTC
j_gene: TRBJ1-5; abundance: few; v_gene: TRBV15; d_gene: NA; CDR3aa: CATSRDAYSNQPQHF; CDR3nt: TGTGCCACCAGCAGAGATGCGTACAGCAATCAGCCCCAGCATTTT
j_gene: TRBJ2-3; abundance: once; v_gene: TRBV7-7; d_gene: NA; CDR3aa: CASSNKTGKILTQYF; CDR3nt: TGTGCTAGCAGCAACAAAACAGGAAAAATCCTTACGCAGTATTTT
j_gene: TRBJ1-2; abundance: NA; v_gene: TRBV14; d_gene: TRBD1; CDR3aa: CASSQGQLNYGYTF; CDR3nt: TGTGCCAGCAGCCAGGGACAGCTTAACTATGGCTACACCTTC
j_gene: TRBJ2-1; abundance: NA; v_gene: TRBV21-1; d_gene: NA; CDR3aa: CASPGLPLTQFF; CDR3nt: TGTGCCAGCCCGGGACTCCCTCTAACGCAGTTCTTC
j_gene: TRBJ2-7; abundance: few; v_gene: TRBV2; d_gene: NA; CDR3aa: CASSEAGGRGDTYEQYF; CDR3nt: TGTGCCAGCAGTGAAGCAGGTGGCAGGGGGGATACCTACGAGCAGTACTTC
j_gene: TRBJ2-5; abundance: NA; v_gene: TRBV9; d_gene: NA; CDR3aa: CASSLGGPQETQYF; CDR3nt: TGTGCCAGCTCTCTTGGCGGGCCGCAAGAGACCCAGTACTTC
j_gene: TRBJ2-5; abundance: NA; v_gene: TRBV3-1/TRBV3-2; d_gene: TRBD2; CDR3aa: CASSQAGTSGGAGETQYF; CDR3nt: TGTGCCAGCAGCCAAGCCGGGACTAGCGGGGGGGCCGGTGAGACCCAGTACTTC
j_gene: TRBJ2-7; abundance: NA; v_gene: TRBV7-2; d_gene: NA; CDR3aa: CASSLREVGASEQYF; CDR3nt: TGTGCCAGCAGCTTAAGGGAGGTTGGGGCTAGCGAGCAGTACTTC
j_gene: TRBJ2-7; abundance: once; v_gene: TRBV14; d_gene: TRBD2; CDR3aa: CASGLDSYEQYF; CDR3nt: TGTGCCAGCGGACTAGATTCCTACGAGCAGTACTTC
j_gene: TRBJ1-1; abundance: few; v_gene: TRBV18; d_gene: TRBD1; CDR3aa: CASSPPGGRVVNTEAFF; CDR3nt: TGTGCCAGCTCACCCCCAGGGGGAAGGGTCGTGAACACTGAAGCTTTCTTT
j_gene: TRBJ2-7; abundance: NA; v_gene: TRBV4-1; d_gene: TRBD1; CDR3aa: CASSQVTGSPYEQYF; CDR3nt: TGCGCCAGCAGCCAAGTGACAGGGTCCCCCTACGAGCAGTACTTC
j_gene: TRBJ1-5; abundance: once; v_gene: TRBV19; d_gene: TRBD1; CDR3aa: CASSARTGGVLVQPQHF; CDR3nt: TGTGCCAGTAGTGCTCGGACAGGGGGGGTATTAGTACAGCCCCAGCATTTT
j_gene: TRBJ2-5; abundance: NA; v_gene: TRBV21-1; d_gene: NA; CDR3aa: CASSPRPASGAQYF; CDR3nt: TGTGCCAGCAGCCCACGGCCGGCTAGCGGGGCGCAGTACTTC
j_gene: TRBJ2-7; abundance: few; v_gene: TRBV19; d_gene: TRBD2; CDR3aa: CASSTGLSSYEQYF; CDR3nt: TGTGCCAGTAGTACGGGACTAAGCTCCTACGAGCAGTACTTC